What follows describes a single T cell receptor beta chain. This specimen comes from a study of T-cell memory formation after mild COVID-19. TCRdb passed the 5' RACE reads through MiXCR, listing each CDR3 protein once. This sample has about 240,000 distinct CDR3 sequences, with over 8.5% found just once. Germline lookup yields CDR1 DFQATT and CDR2 SNEGSKA (reference sequence). Trimming took off 4 bases at V and 0 bases at J, with 18 bases between the two ends. The CDR3 extends over 16 amino acids. Sequencing used PBMCs or a T cell subset sorted from them (not recorded which). This chain uses TRBV20-1 with TRBJ1-2; maybe TRBD1 (5 bases). The clonotype originates from a man younger than 35 who had mild COVID-19 (a few samples of this study predate the infection). Cell type and time point are not known. CDR3 loop: CSANLGSGPSNYGYTF. CDR3 nucleotide sequence: TGCAGTGCTAATCTGGGGTCGGGGCCATCTAACTATGGCTACACCTTC.